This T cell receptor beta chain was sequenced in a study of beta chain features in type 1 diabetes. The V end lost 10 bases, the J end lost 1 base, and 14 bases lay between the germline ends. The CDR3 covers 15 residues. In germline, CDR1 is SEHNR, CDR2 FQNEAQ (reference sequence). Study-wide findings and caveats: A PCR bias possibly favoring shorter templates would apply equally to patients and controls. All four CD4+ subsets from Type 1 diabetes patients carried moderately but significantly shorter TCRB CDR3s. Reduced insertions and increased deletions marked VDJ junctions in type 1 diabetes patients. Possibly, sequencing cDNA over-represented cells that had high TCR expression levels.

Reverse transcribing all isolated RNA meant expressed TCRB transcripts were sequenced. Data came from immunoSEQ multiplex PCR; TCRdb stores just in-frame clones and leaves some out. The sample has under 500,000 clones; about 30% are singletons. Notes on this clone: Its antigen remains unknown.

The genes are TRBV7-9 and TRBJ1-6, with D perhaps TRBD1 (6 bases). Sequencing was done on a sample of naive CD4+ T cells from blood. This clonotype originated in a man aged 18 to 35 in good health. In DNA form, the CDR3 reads TGTGCCACCACGGAGGGGGGGTCCTATAATTCACCCCTCCACTTT. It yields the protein CATTEGGSYNSPLHF.